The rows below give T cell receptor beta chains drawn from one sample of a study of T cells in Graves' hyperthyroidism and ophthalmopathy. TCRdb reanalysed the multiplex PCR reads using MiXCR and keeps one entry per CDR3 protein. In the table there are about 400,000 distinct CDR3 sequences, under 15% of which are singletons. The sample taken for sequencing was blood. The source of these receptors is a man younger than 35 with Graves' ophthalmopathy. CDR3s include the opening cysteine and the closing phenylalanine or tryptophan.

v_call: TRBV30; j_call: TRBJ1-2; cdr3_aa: CAWSDTGRNYGYTF
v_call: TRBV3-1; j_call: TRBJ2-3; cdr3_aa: CASSQDRAGGPQGTQYF
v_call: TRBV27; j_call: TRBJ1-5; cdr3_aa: CASSREGVGNQPQHF
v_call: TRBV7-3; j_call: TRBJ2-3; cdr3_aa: CASSFSSGRGMDTQYF
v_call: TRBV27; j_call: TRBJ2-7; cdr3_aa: CASSFWDQSSYEQYF
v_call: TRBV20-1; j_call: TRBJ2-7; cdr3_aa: CSARDFSSYEQYF
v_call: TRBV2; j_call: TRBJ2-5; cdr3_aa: CASSDQGMYQETQYF
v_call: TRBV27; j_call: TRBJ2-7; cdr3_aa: CASSLSSTGYEQYF
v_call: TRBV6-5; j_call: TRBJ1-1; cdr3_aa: CASSYGRTEAFF
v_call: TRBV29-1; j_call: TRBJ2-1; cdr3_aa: CSVGAGGFLNEQFF
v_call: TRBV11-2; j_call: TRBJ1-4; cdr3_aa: CASSLDLGGKLFF
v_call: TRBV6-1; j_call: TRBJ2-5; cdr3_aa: CASSRPQGAIRLETQYF
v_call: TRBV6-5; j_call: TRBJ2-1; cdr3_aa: CASSYSRRVYNEQFF
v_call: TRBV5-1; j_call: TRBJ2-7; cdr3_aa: CASGTGQNEQYF
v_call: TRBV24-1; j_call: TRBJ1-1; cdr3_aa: CATRAPGQGVTEAFF
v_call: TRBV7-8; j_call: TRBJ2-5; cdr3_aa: CASSLVIVREETQYF
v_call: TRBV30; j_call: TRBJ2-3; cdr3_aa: CAWSVRVGDTQYF
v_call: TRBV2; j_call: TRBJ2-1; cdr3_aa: CASSPRSSWEQFF
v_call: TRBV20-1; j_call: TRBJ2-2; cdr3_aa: CSASRTGFTGELFF
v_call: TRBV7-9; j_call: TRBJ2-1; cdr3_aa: CASSFQGGGMNEQFF
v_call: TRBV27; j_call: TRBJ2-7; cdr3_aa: CASSWSWGDPYEQYF
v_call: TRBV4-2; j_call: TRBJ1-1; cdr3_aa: CASSQARNEAFF
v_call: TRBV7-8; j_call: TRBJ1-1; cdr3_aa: CASSPGMGNTEAFF
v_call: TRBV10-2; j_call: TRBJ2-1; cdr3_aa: CASRQREAPYNEQFF
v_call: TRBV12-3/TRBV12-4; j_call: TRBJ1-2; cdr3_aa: CASSRTGAGFYGYTF
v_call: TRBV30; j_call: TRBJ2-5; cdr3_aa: CAWSHGTSGTQYF
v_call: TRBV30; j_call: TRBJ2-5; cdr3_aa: CAWSVSGGTQYF
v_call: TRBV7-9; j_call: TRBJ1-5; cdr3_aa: CASSWTDEQPQHF
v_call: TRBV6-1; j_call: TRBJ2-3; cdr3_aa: CASSVLAVNTDTQYF
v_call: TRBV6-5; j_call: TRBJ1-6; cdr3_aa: CASSYYPPPGQGNSPLHF
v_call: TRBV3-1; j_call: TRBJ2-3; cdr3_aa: CASSRQGEDTQYF
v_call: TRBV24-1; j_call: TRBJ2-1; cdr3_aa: CATSDRGPQGQFF
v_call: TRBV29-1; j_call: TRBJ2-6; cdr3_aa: CSVESGTWAGANVLTF
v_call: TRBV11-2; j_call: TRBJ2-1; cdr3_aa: CASSASGYNEQFF
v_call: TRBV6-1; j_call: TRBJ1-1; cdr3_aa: CASSVQPMNTEAFF
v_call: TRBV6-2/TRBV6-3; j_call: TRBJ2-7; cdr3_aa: CASSSPGRHVEQYF
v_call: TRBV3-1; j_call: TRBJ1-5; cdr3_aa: CASSATGGLNQPQHF
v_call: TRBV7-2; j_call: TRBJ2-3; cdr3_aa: CASSLGPRTDTQYF
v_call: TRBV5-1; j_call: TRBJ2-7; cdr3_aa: CASSSTSGIPFYEQYF
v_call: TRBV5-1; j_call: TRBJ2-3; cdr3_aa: CASSLAGEADTQYF